Below, 9 T cell receptor beta chains from the same sample are listed, as sequenced in a study of blood T cell repertoires in COVID-19. Sequenced by immunoSEQ multiplex PCR; TCRdb stores in-frame clones only, minus some. The table records about 150,000 clones, about four fifths of them present only once. Sequenced: peripheral blood. The receptors derive from a man between 60 and 70 years old with acute or convalescent COVID-19.

The V and J genes are TRBV3-1 (or the pseudogene TRBV3-2) and TRBJ2-3; 9 bases agree with TRBD1. This CDR3 is built from 15 residues. Trimming took 4 bases from V and 5 from J; bases not matched to a gene: 7. The germline CDR1 and CDR2 sequences are LGHDT and YNNKEL (reference sequence). The CDR3 coding sequence is TGTGCCAGCAGCCCCCGGACAGGGGACGGAGATACGCAGTATTTT. This sequence encodes CASSPRTGDGDTQYF.

The chain has TRBV5-4 and TRBJ2-2, with D possibly TRBD1 on 6 matching bases. Germline CDR1 SGHNT, CDR2 YYREEE (reference sequence). This CDR3 comprises 15 residues. V lost 0 bases, J lost 5 bases, and 11 bases lay in between. CDR3 residues: CASSLVAGETGELFF. In nucleotides, the CDR3 is TGTGCCAGCAGCTTGGTAGCAGGGGAGACCGGGGAGCTGTTTTTT.

A few counts support this clone. V gene TRBV6-5 combines with J gene TRBJ1-2; D unclear. This CDR3 is built from 11 residues. Germline V lookup: CDR1 MNHEY, CDR2 SVGAGI. Trimming stripped 7 bases from V and 6 bases from J, with 9 bases between. CDR3 sequence reads: CASTNRHGYTF. The DNA for the CDR3 is TGTGCCAGCACTAACCGCCATGGCTACACCTTC.

The rearrangement uses TRBV6-1 and TRBJ2-1; 9 positions agree with TRBD2. The germline CDR1 and CDR2 sequences are MNHNS and SASEGT. The CDR3 is 15 amino acids. The ends lost 2 bases at V and 12 bases at J; junction bases unmatched: 11. The CDR3 bases are TGTGCCAGCAGTGAAAGGGCGGGGCTAGCGGGGTCGCAGTTCTTC. This translates into CASSERAGLAGSQFF.

DNA for the CDR3: TGCAGCGCCTTCCAGGGAAGTAACGCCGGGGAGCTGTTTTTT. Amino acid sequence: CSAFQGSNAGELFF. V usage is TRBV29-1 and J usage is TRBJ2-2, with a weak D call TRBD1 (5 bases). The germline V gene has CDR1 SQVTM and CDR2 ANQGSEA. V shed 7 bases and J shed 6 bases, with 18 bases lying between them. The CDR3 covers 14 residues.

This chain connects TRBV5-8 to TRBJ1-2, with 9 bases fitting TRBD1. V shed 1 base and J 7 bases; nucleotides not matched to a gene: 8. The CDR3 is 15 residues long. Germline CDR1 reads SGHTS; CDR2 reads YDEGEE. The DNA of the CDR3 is TGTGCCAGCAGCTTGTCCGGGACAGGGAGTTCTGGCTACACCTTC. It specifies CASSLSGTGSSGYTF. Together with reference TRBV5-8 and TRBJ1-2, the CDR3 gives the full variable domain: EAGVTQSPTHLIKTRGQQATLRCSPISGHTSVYWYQQALGLGLQFLLWYDEGEERNRGNFPPRFSGRQFPNYSSELNVNALELEDSALYLCASSLSGTGSSGYTFGSGTRLTVV.

The chain carries TRBV11-2 and TRBJ2-2; a possible D gene is TRBD2 (7 bases). Between the trimmed V and J ends, which lost 5 bases and 7 bases, there was a span of 20 bases. This CDR3 spans 16 amino acids. Germline V CDR1 and CDR2: SGHAT, FQNNGV. The CDR3 here is CASSLLAGGAGGELFF. The CDR3 region has the DNA TGTGCCAGCAGCCTGCTAGCTGGGGGGGCCGGCGGGGAGCTGTTTTTT.

This chain uses TRBV6-5 with TRBJ1-3, with TRBD1 matching over 7 bases. The CDR3 covers 13 residues. Germline CDR1 MNHEY, CDR2 SVGAGI. The ends lost 7 bases at V and 3 bases at J; junction bases unmatched: 3. The CDR3 bases are TGTGCCAGCATAGGGACAGTTGGAAACACCATATATTTT. Amino acids: CASIGTVGNTIYF.

This chain links TRBV5-4 with TRBJ1-1, with D perhaps TRBD1 (6 bases). This CDR3 spans 15 amino acids. Trimming cost V 0 bases and J 1 base, with 10 bases left between them. Germline-derived CDR1 and CDR2 are SGHNT and YYREEE (reference sequence). The CDR3 loop is CASSLARTANTEAFF. Written as DNA, the CDR3 is TGTGCCAGCAGCTTGGCCCGGACAGCGAACACTGAAGCTTTCTTT.